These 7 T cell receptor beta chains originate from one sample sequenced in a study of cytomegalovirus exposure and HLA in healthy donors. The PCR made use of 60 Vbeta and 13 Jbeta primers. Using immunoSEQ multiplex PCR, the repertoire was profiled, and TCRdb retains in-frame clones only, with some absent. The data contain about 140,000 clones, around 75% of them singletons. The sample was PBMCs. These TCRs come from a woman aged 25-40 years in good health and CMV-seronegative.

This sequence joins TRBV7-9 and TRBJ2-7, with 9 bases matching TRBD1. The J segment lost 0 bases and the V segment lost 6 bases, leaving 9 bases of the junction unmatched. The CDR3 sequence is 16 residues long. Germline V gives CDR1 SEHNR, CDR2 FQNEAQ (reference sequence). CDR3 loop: CASSLQGAVFSYEQYF. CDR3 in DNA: TGTGCCAGCAGTTTACAGGGGGCGGTATTCTCCTACGAGCAGTACTTC.

The CDR3 DNA reads as TGCGCCAGCAGCTTTTCCGTGAATGAGCAGTTCTTC. Protein: CASSFSVNEQFF. The chain joins TRBV5-1 to TRBJ2-1; D unclear. Germline V CDR1 and CDR2: SGHRS, YFSETQ. The CDR3 contains 12 residues. The V end lost 2 bases, the J end lost 7 bases, and 7 bases lay between the germline ends.

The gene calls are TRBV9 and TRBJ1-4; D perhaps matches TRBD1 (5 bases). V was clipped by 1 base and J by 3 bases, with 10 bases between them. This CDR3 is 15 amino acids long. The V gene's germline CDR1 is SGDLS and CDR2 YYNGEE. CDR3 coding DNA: TGTGCCAGCAGCGTAAACGGGGGTTCTAATGAAAAACTGTTTTTT. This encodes CASSVNGGSNEKLFF.

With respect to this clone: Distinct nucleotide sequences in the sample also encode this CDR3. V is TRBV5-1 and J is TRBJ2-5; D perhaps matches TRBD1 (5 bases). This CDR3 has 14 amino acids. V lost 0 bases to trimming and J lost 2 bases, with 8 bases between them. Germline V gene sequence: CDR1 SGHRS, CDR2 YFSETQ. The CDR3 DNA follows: TGCGCCAGCAGCTTGGGACAGCAACAAGAGACCCAGTACTTC. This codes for CASSLGQQQETQYF.

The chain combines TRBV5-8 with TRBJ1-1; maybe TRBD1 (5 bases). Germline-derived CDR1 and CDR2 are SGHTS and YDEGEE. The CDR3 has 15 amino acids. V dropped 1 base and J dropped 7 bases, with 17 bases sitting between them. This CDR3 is CASSLFRGLPGEAFF. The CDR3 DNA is TGTGCCAGCAGCTTGTTTCGGGGACTACCCGGTGAAGCTTTCTTT.

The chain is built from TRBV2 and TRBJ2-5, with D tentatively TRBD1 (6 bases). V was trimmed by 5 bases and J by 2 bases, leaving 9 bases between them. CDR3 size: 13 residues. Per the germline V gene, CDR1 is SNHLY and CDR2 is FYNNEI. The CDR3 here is CASSRQEQETQYF. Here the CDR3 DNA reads TGTGCCAGCAGTCGACAGGAACAAGAGACCCAGTACTTC. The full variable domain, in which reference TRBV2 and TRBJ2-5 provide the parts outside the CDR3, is EPEVTQTPSHQVTQMGQEVILRCVPISNHLYFYWYRQILGQKVEFLVSFYNNEISEKSEIFDDQFSVERPDGSNFTLKIRSTKLEDSAMYFCASSRQEQETQYFGPGTRLLVL.

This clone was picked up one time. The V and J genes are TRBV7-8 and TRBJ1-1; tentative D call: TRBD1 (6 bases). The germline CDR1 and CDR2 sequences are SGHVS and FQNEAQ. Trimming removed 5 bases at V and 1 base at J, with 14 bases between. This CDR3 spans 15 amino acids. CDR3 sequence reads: CASSPGRQANTEAFF. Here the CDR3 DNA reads TGTGCCAGCAGCCCAGGAAGACAGGCGAACACTGAAGCTTTCTTT.